This T cell receptor (beta chain) was profiled in a study of regulatory T cells in long-lasting Graves disease. Both iRepertoire HTBI primers and Arm-PCR of CDR3 regions were used to build the TCR beta libraries. TCRdb re-analysed the multiplex PCR reads in MiXCR, keeping a single row per CDR3 protein. The sample contains under 700,000 distinct CDR3 sequences, about 16% of which appear only once. Time point noted: newly diagnosed GD, antithyroid drugs for less than 3 months. Generation of the TCR library employed RNA extracted from PBMCs. Patients came through an endocrinology department, and that department was in Xi'an, China. These data were also filed under a second study, of T cells in Graves' hyperthyroidism and ophthalmopathy.

The sample here was peripheral blood mononuclear cells (PBMCs), taken at new diagnosis, from a patient treated with antithyroid drugs. The clonotype comes from a woman aged 40-60 years with Graves disease.

CDR3 loop: CAISGRSGANVLTF. The CDR3 bases are TGTGCCATCAGTGGCCGCTCTGGGGCCAACGTCCTGACTTTC. The chain links TRBV10-3 to TRBJ2-6; D unresolved. This CDR3 has 14 amino acids. V lost 4 bases to trimming and J lost 0 bases, with 4 bases between them. Germline CDR1 ENHRY, CDR2 SYGVKD.